What follows describes a single TCR beta chain. What it binds is unknown. The sample is drawn from a study of blood T cells in healthy people across ages. Unmatched junction bases numbered 8, after V lost 0 bases and J lost 1 base. This CDR3 is 18 amino acids long. The germline V gene encodes CDR1 LGHNA and CDR2 YSLEER. Whole-study findings and limits: Naive T cell percentage by flow cytometry tracked strongly with beta diversity. Both naive CD4+ cell counts and diversity were greater in long-lived donors than in aged donors. Measured against age, TCR beta diversity per million T cells decreased in a roughly linear manner.

A sample-barcoded 5' primer and a J-beta primer mix were used in a second PCR of roughly 7 to 11 cycles. TCRdb analysed the 5' RACE reads with MiXCR anew, one entry per CDR3 protein. This repertoire shows some 710,000 distinct CDR3 sequences, about 46% found once; its top ten account for about a sixth. The clonotype was recovered from an elderly man in good health. The chain recombines TRBV4-3 with TRBJ2-3, with 9 bases matching TRBD2. The source material was blood. The CDR3 DNA follows: TGCGCCAGCAGCCAAGATATTCCTAGCGGGGACCGCACAGATACGCAGTATTTT. It translates to CASSQDIPSGDRTDTQYF.